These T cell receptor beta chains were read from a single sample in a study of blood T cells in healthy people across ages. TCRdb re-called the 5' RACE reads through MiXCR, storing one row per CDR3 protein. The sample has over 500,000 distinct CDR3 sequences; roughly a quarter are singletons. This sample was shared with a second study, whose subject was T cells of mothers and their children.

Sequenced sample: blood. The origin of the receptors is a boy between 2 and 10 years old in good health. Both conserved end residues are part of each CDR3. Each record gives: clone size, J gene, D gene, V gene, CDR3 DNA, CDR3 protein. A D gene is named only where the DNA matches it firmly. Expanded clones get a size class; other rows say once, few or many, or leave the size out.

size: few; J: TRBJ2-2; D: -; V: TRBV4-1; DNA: TGCGCCAGCAGCCTGGGACGGGTAGGGCGTACCGGGGAGCTGTTTTTT; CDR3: CASSLGRVGRTGELFF
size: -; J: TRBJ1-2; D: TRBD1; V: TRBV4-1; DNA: TGCGCCAGCAGTCGCCCAGGACAGGGGACTTATGGCTACACCTTC; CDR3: CASSRPGQGTYGYTF
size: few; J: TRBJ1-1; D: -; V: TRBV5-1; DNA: TGCGCCAGCAGCTTGGAATGGGGGTTCCAGGGTGAAGCTTTCTTT; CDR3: CASSLEWGFQGEAFF
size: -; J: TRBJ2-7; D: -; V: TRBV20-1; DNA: TGCAGTGCTAGAGAAGTTGCGAAAGGCTACGAGCAGTACTTC; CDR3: CSAREVAKGYEQYF
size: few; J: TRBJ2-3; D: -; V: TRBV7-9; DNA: TGTGCCAGCAGCCGGACGGACACAGATACGCAGTATTTT; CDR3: CASSRTDTDTQYF
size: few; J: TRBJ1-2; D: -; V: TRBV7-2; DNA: TGTGCCAGCAGCCCGACCGGGACCTTGAATGGCTACACCTTC; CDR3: CASSPTGTLNGYTF
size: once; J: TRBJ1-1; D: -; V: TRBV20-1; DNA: TGCAGTGCCTATACCCCAGGTGGCGCTTTCTTT; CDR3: CSAYTPGGAFF
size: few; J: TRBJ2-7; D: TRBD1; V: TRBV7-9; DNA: TGTGCCAGCAGCTTAGATGGACAGGCGTTTTTC; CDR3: CASSLDGQAFF
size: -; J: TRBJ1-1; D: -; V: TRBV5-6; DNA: TGTGCCAGCAGCTGGTATGAACGGACGAAAGCTTTCTTT; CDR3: CASSWYERTKAFF
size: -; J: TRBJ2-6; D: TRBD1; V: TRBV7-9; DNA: TGTGCCAGCAGCTCTCTAAGTGGGACAGCGGACGTCCTGACTTTC; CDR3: CASSSLSGTADVLTF
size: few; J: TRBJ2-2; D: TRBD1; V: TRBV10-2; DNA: TGCGCCAGCAGTGGGACAGGGGCCGGGGAGCTGTTTTTT; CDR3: CASSGTGAGELFF
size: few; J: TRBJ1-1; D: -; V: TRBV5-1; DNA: TGCGCCAGCAGCTCGGTCACCAACACTGAAGCTTTCTTT; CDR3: CASSSVTNTEAFF
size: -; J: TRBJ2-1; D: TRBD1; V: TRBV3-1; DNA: TGTGCCAGCAGCCAATTAACAGGGGAGCATGAGCAGTTCTTC; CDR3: CASSQLTGEHEQFF
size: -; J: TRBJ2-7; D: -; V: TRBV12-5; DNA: TGTGCTAGTGGTGGGGGGCGGATCTACGAGCAGTACTTC; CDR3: CASGGGRIYEQYF
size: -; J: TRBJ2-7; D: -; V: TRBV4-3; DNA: TGCGCCAGCAGCCCCCGGCTGGGGGTACCCTACGAGCAGTACTTC; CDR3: CASSPRLGVPYEQYF
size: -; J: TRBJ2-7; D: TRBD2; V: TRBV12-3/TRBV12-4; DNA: TGTGCCAGCAGTTTGCGGACTAGCGTTTACGAGCAGTACTTC; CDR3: CASSLRTSVYEQYF
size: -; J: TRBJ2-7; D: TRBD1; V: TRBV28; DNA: TGTGCCATCGAAAGGACAGGCTCCTACGAGCAGTACTTC; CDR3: CAIERTGSYEQYF
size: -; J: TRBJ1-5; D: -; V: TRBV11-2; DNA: TGTGCCAGCAGCTCCGACGCCGTGGGGCAGCCCCAGCATTTT; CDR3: CASSSDAVGQPQHF
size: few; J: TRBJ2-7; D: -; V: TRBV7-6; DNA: TGTGCCAGCGGCTCAGGATCCTCCTACGAGCAGTACTTC; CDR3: CASGSGSSYEQYF
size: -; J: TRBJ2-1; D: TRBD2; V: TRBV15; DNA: TGTGCCACCAGCAGAGCTACTCGGACTAGCGGGAGCAATGAGCAGTTCTTC; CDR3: CATSRATRTSGSNEQFF
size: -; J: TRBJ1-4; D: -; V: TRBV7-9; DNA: TGTGCCAGCAGCCCAGGGGCCGTAAATGAAAAACTGTTTTTT; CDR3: CASSPGAVNEKLFF
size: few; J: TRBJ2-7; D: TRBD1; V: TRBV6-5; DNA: TGTGCCAGCGGCCTGGACAGGGGTCACGAGCAGTACTTC; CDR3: CASGLDRGHEQYF
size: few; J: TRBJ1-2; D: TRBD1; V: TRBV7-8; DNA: TGTGCCAGCAGCCGGGACAGGGGGAGCGACACCTTC; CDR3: CASSRDRGSDTF
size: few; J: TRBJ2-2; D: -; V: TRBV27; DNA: TGTGCCAGCAGTCCGAGGGAGGGGGAGCTGTTTTTT; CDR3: CASSPREGELFF
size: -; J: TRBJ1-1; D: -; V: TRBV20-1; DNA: TGCAGTGCTGACCGACAGACGAACACTGAAGCTTTCTTT; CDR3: CSADRQTNTEAFF
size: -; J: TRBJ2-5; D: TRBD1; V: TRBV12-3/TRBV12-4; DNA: TGTGCCAGCAGTTTAACAGGGGAAGGGACCCAGTACTTC; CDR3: CASSLTGEGTQYF
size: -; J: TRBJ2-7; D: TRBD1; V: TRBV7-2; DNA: TGTGCCAGCAGCCCCGGACAGGAAGACTACGAGCAGTACTTC; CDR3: CASSPGQEDYEQYF
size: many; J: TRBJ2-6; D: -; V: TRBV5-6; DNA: TGTGCCAGCACGGGGTTATCTGGGGCCAACGTCCTGACTTTC; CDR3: CASTGLSGANVLTF
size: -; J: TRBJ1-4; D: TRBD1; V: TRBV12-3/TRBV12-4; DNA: TGTGCCAGCAGTTTTGGGGACAGGGCAACAACTAATGAAAAACTGTTTTTT; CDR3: CASSFGDRATTNEKLFF
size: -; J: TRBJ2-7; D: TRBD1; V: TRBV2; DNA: TGTGCCAGCAGTGAAGCGCTACTCGGGACAGCCGATTACGAGCAGTACTTC; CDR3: CASSEALLGTADYEQYF
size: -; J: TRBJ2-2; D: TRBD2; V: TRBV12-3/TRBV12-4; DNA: TGTGCCAGCAGCCATGGACTAGCAGGGCTGTTTTTT; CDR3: CASSHGLAGLFF
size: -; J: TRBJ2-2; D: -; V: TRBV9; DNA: TGTGCCAGCAGCGAAGAGGGCCAAAGGGGGTCCCCGAACACCGGGGAGCTGTTTTTT; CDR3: CASSEEGQRGSPNTGELFF
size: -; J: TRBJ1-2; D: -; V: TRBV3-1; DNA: TGTGCCAGCAGCCAAGATGTGGGGTCGAACTATGGCTACACCTTC; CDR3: CASSQDVGSNYGYTF
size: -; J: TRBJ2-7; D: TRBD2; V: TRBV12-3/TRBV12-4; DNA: TGTGCCAGCAGTTTGCCCGGGAGGGGCGAGCAGTACTTC; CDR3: CASSLPGRGEQYF
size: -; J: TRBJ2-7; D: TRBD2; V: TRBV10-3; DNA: TGTGCCATCAGTGGTGCTAGCGGGAGGGCTTCCTACGAGCAGTACTTC; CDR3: CAISGASGRASYEQYF
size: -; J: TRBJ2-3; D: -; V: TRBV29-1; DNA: TGCAGCGTTGAAGAGCGCAGGACTAGCACAGATACGCAGTATTTT; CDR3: CSVEERRTSTDTQYF
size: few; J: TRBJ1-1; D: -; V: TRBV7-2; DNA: TGTGCCAGCAGCTTAGGCTGGGGAATGGTGAGCACTGAAGCTTTCTTT; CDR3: CASSLGWGMVSTEAFF
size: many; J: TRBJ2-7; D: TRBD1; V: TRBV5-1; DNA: TGCGCCAGCAGCTTGGGACAGGGGAACTACGAGCAGTACTTC; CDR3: CASSLGQGNYEQYF
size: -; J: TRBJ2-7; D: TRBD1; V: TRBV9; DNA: TGTGCCAGCAGCGTAGGTCTCCGGGATACAGGGGGCGAGGAGCAGTACTTC; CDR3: CASSVGLRDTGGEEQYF
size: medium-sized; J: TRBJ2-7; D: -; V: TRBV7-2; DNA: TGTGCCAGCAGCCCGGGCCTTACCTACGAGCAGTACTTC; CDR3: CASSPGLTYEQYF
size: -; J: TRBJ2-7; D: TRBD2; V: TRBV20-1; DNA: TGCAGTGCTAAGATAACTAGCGGAGCCTACGAGCAGTACTTC; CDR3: CSAKITSGAYEQYF
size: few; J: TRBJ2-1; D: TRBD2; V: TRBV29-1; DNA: TGCAGCGGCCGACCAGGTCGGATAGCGGGCAAGTACAATGAGCAGTTCTTC; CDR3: CSGRPGRIAGKYNEQFF
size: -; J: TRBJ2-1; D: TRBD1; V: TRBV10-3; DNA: TGTGCCATCAAGCGGGACAGGGAATACAATGAGCAGTTCTTC; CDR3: CAIKRDREYNEQFF
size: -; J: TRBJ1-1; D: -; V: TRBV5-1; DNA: TGCGCCAGCATCTTTGGAGGGGACGGTAACACTGAAGCTTTCTTT; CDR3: CASIFGGDGNTEAFF